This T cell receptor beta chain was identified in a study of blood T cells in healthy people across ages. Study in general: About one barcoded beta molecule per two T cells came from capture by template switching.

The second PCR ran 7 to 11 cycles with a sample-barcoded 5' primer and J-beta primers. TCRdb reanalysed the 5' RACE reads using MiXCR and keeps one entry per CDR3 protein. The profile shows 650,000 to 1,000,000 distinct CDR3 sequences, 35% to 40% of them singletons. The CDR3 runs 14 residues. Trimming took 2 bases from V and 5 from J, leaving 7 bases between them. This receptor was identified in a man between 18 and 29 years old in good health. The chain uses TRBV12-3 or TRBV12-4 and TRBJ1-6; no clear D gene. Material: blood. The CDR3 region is CASSLRTDNSPLHF. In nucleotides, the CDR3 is TGTGCCAGCAGTTTACGGACTGATAATTCACCCCTCCACTTT.